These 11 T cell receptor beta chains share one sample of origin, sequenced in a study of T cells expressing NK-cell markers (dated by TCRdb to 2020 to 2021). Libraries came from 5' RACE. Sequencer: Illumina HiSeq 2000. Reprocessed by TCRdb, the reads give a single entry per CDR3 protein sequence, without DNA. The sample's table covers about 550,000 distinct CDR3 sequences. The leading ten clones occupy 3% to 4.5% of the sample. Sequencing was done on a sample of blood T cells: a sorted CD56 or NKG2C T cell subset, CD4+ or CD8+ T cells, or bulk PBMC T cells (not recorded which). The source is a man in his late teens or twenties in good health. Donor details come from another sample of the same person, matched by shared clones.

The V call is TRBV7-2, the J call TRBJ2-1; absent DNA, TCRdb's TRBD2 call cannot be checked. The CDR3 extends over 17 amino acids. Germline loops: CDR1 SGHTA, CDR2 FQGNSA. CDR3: CASSLVGPSSPPTEQFF.

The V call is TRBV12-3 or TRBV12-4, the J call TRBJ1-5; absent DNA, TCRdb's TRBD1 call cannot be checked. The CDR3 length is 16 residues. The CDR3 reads CASSPPGQGWNQPQHF.

CDR3 protein: CASSQGERGTQYF. This chain links TRBV3-1 with TRBJ2-3. This CDR3 has 13 residues. The germline gives CDR1 LGHDT, CDR2 YNNKEL (reference sequence).

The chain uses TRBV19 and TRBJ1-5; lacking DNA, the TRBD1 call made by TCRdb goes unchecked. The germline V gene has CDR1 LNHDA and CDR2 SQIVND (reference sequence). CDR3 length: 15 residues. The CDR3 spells CASSIGDRENQPQHF.

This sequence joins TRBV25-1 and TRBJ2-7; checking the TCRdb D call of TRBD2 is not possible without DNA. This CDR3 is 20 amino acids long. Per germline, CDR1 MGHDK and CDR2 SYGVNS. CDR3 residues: CASSESPGVAGGYASYEQYF.

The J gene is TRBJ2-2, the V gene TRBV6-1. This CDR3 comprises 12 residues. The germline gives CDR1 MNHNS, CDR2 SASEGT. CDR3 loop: CASERPTGELFF.

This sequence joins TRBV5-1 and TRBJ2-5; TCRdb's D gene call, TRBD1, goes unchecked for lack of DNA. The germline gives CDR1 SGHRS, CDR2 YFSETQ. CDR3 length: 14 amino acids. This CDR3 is CASSFGQGLETQYF.

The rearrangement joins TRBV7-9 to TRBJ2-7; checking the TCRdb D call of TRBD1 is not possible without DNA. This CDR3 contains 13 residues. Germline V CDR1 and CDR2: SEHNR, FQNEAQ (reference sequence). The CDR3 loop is CASSQRDSYEQYF.

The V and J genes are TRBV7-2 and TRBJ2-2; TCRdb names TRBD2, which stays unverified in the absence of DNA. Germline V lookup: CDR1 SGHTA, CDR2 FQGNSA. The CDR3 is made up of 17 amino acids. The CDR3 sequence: CASSFPGLAGTHGELFF.

The CDR3 sequence is CASSSSLLRIEAFF. The chain links TRBV28 to TRBJ1-1. Germline CDR1 and CDR2: MDHEN and SYDVKM. This CDR3 has 14 residues.

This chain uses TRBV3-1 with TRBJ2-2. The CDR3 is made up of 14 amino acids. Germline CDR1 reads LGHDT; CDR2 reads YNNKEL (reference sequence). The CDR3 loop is CASSQATLTGELFF.